This record concerns one T cell receptor beta chain sequence. This clonotype was seen many times. Its antigen target is currently unknown. No clone much larger than this one lies a single base away; base qualities are absent. This sample is part of a study of spatial heterogeneity in lung cancer (dated by TCRdb to between 2017 and 2020). Background on the whole study: Beta-chain transcripts were consistently detected in greater numbers than alpha-chain transcripts, which likely reflected higher beta-chain transcript abundance. Nonsynonymous mutation counts, determined by whole-exome sequencing of tumor tissue, were related to TCR repertoire features. At surgery, roughly 220 tumor regions, fewer than 85 matched nontumor lung samples and about 56 PBMC samples were TCR-sequenced for both alpha and beta chains. In non-small cell lung cancer, the study made a quantitative comparison of TCR alpha and beta repertoires among multiple tumor regions, matched nontumor lung and blood. In the raw uncorrected reads, each unique combination of TCR and UMI appeared on average more than ten times. TCR transcript counts in tumor regions correlated strongly with a T cell transcriptional module score from matched bulk RNA-seq.

The sample's time point, from its label and the paper: sample taken at primary tumor resection. Samples were obtained from about 69 patients with early-stage, untreated non-small cell lung cancer from the lung TRACERx cohort. TCR sequencing used whole RNA extracted from tumor and nontumor lung tissue, or from cryopreserved PBMC samples, without cell sorting. Patients were selected for TCR sequencing only if sufficient RNA was available from at least two tumor regions. Before being selected, tumor and adjacent nontumor lung specimens were reviewed by a lung pathologist. V is shortened by 6 bases, J by 0 bases, and the region joining them spans 11 bases. Sequences KGHSH (CDR1) and LQKENI (CDR2) are obtained from the germline V gene. CDR3 length: 14 amino acids, cysteine to phenylalanine. This entry keeps only the CDR3 DNA: 42 bases, framed from base 1. The library was prepared using 5' RACE. Sequencing relied on a NextSeq 500. In the TCR library protocol, a unique molecular identifier was attached to each TCR cDNA molecule so that PCR and sequencing errors could be corrected. Processing in the source paper ran as follows. TCR identification, UMI-based error correction and CDR3 extraction were performed with Decombinator tools. TCRs above a frequency of 2 per 1,000, corresponding to the top 1% of the tumor frequency distribution, were defined as expanded. Expanded tumor TCRs statistically deemed absent (corrected P<0.05) from at least one tumor region were classed as regional, and all other expanded tumor TCRs were classed as ubiquitous. Each repertoire was subsampled 100 times to 5,000 TCRs, after which Renyi diversity was computed with the R vegan package. CDR3 similarity networks were built from amino acid triplet string-kernel similarity, with CDR3s being connected when pairwise similarity was above 0.82. TCRdb redid the processing of the public reads, applying fastp at Q25 and MiXCR, and retained in-frame beta chains. A single entry per CDR3 protein holds the most common genes and DNA from its merged rows. The V and J calls shown here were made by TCRdb, not taken from the authors' results. Recorded for this sample are roughly 17,000 distinct CDR3 sequences; roughly 6.2% of them occurred a single time. The ten largest clones take up 5.5% to 8% of the sample.

What the research found in general, with its limitations: Additional single-cell paired TCR alpha and beta sequencing was considered necessary to confirm, at a functional level, the hypothesis that regional TCRs recognize regional mutations. The number of expanded intratumoral alpha and beta TCRs correlated with the tumor nonsynonymous mutation count. TCR-seq coverage of tumor T cells was estimated at only roughly 7.7% for alpha chains and more than 11% for beta chains. Counts of ubiquitous and regional expanded TCRs correlated with counts of ubiquitous and regional nonsynonymous mutations, respectively.

Sequencing was performed on lung tumor tissue, taken at surgery. The source of this sequence is a male donor with early-stage non-small cell lung cancer. The rearrangement joined TRBV18 to TRBJ1-1; the D gene is not confidently resolved. The sequence in DNA is TGTGCCAGCTCCCCCGCGCTTATGAACACTGAAGCTTTCTTT. Translated, this gives CASSPALMNTEAFF.